These 20 T cell receptor beta chains share one sample of origin, sequenced in a study of CD8 T cells in Susac syndrome. Random-hexamer reverse transcription was applied to about 0.45 to 1 ug RNA. From the immunoSEQ multiplex PCR reads, TCRdb called clonotypes with MiXCR, one entry per CDR3 protein. The table records hundreds of thousands of distinct CDR3 sequences, about 95% of them present only once. The specimen sequenced was CD4+ T cells from PBMCs. The receptors were sampled from a human donor with Susac syndrome.

V is TRBV9 and J is TRBJ2-1; 9 bases fit TRBD2. V lost 0 bases and J lost 7; bases outside the gene matches: 8. This CDR3 is 16 amino acids long. Germline CDR1 SGDLS, CDR2 YYNGEE. Here the CDR3 DNA reads TGTGCCAGCAGCGTAGATCCAGCGGGGGGTTTAAATGAGCAGTTCTTC. It yields the protein CASSVDPAGGLNEQFF. The full variable domain, with the rest looked up from reference TRBV9 and TRBJ2-1, is DSGVTQTPKHLITATGQRVTLRCSPRSGDLSVYWYQQSLDQGLQFLIQYYNGEERAKGNILERFSAQQFPDLHSELNLSSLELGDSALYFCASSVDPAGGLNEQFFGPGTRLTVL.

V gene TRBV6-5 combines with J gene TRBJ2-2; no reliable D call. In germline, CDR1 is MNHEY, CDR2 SVGAGI. The germline V and J ends were trimmed by 0 bases and 5 bases, with 7 bases remaining between them. The CDR3 runs 14 residues. The CDR3 DNA reads as TGTGCCAGCAGTTACTCCGGTGGAACCGGGGAGCTGTTTTTT. Its translation: CASSYSGGTGELFF.

A single count supports this clonotype. The V call is TRBV7-8, the J call TRBJ1-5; tentatively, D is TRBD1 (5 bases). The CDR3 runs to 16 residues. Trimming pared 5 bases from V and 4 bases from J, leaving 18 bases between. Per the germline V gene, CDR1 is SGHVS and CDR2 is FQNEAQ. The CDR3 loop is CASSHLRGAGNQPQHF. The CDR3 coding sequence is TGTGCCAGCAGCCATCTCCGAGGGGCTGGTAATCAGCCCCAGCATTTT.

The CDR3 bases are TGTGCCAGCAGCTCGGGGACAGTGGGCAATCAGCCCCAGCATTTT. It encodes CASSSGTVGNQPQHF. J is TRBJ1-5 and V is TRBV7-2; TRBD1 matches 7 bases. This CDR3 contains 15 residues. Germline trimming cut 4 bases from V and 2 bases from J; bases unmatched to any gene: 5. Germline assignment: CDR1 SGHTA and CDR2 FQGNSA. Full variable domain (missing parts from reference TRBV7-2 and TRBJ1-5): GAGVSQSPSNKVTEKGKDVELRCDPISGHTALYWYRQSLGQGLEFLIYFQGNSAPDKSGLPSDRFSAERTGGSVSTLTIQRTQQEDSAVYLCASSSGTVGNQPQHFGDGTRLSIL.

CDR3 sequence reads: CASSPTDKANYGYTF. CDR3 DNA: TGTGCCAGCAGCCCGACGGACAAAGCTAACTATGGCTACACCTTC. This chain joins TRBV7-9 and TRBJ1-2; a weak D match, TRBD1 (5 bases). The CDR3 consists of 15 residues. With 5 bases removed from V and 0 bases from J, the gap between germline ends came to 13 bases. Per the germline V gene, CDR1 is SEHNR and CDR2 is FQNEAQ (reference sequence).

This chain links TRBV7-2 with TRBJ1-2; D uncertain. Germline lookup yields CDR1 SGHTA and CDR2 FQGNSA. The CDR3 is 13 residues long. The V end was cut by 4 bases, the J end by 2 bases, with 8 bases between. CDR3: CASSYRRNYGYTF. As DNA, the CDR3 is TGTGCCAGCAGCTACCGAAGGAACTATGGCTACACCTTC. The full variable domain, completed using reference TRBV7-2 and TRBJ1-2, is GAGVSQSPSNKVTEKGKDVELRCDPISGHTALYWYRQSLGQGLEFLIYFQGNSAPDKSGLPSDRFSAERTGGSVSTLTIQRTQQEDSAVYLCASSYRRNYGYTFGSGTRLTVV.

This chain links TRBV20-1 with TRBJ1-3; perhaps TRBD1 as D (6 bases). CDR1 is DFQATT, CDR2 SNEGSKA, per germline (reference sequence). The germline V and J ends were trimmed by 6 bases and 3 bases, with 9 bases remaining between them. This CDR3 is built from 12 residues. The CDR3 bases are TGCAGTGCCCAACAGGGTGGAAACACCATATATTTT. Its translation: CSAQQGGNTIYF.

The chain couples TRBV6-5 to TRBJ2-4; no definite D call. V was cut by 3 bases and J by 7 bases, with 4 bases left in between. This CDR3 has 11 amino acids. CDR1 and CDR2 (germline): MNHEY, SVGAGI. CDR3: CASSYGNIQYF. The CDR3 DNA follows: TGTGCCAGCAGTTATGGTAACATTCAGTACTTC.

The J gene is TRBJ1-2, the V gene TRBV29-1, with D unresolved. CDR1 SQVTM and CDR2 ANQGSEA come from the germline V gene. There are 14 residues in the CDR3. Deletions cut 1 base from V and 4 bases from J, with 13 bases between. The CDR3 is CSVEGVKGSYGYTF. The CDR3 DNA sequence: TGCAGCGTTGAAGGGGTCAAGGGAAGCTATGGCTACACCTTC.

The gene calls are TRBV11-2 and TRBJ2-5, with D unresolved. Trimming pared 5 bases from V and 3 bases from J, leaving 10 bases between. This CDR3 comprises 13 residues. CDR1 is SGHAT and CDR2 is FQNNGV in the germline V gene. CDR3 residues: CASSLILEETQYF. In DNA form, the CDR3 reads TGTGCCAGCAGCCTCATTTTGGAAGAGACCCAGTACTTC. The variable domain in full, completed from reference TRBV11-2 and TRBJ2-5, reads EAGVAQSPRYKIIEKRQSVAFWCNPISGHATLYWYQQILGQGPKLLIQFQNNGVVDDSQLPKDRFSAERLKGVDSTLKIQPAKLEDSAVYLCASSLILEETQYFGPGTRLLVL.

The chain uses TRBV29-1 and TRBJ1-1; D unclear. CDR3 size: 13 residues. Germline V gene lookup returns CDR1 SQVTM and CDR2 ANQGSEA. V was clipped by 5 bases and J by 7 bases, with 17 bases between them. The DNA of the CDR3 is TGCAGCGTTCCCGGCGGCGGGTGGGGTGAAGCTTTCTTT. Translating gives CSVPGGGWGEAFF.

This clonotype has just one count. Germline and junction disagree at one end, which may indicate a read error. The chain links TRBV2 to TRBJ1-2, with 10 bases identical to TRBD1. CDR1 SNHLY and CDR2 FYNNEI come from the germline V gene. The CDR3 runs to 14 residues. CDR3 region: CASSKATGGHGYTF. Here the CDR3 DNA reads TGTGCCAGCAGTAAAGCGACAGGGGGCCATGGCTACACCTTC.

The chain couples TRBV7-2 to TRBJ1-1; 7 nucleotides line up with TRBD1. CDR3 length: 15 amino acids. The J segment lost 6 bases and the V segment lost 5 bases, leaving 12 bases of the junction unmatched. From germline, CDR1 is SGHTA and CDR2 FQGNSA. The DNA for the CDR3 is TGTGCCAGCAGCGGTCGACAGGGCGCAAGGGCTGAAGCTTTCTTT. Amino acids: CASSGRQGARAEAFF.

This clonotype appeared once. V and J are TRBV20-1 and TRBJ2-5, with TRBD2 as a possible D gene (7 bases). From germline, CDR1 is DFQATT and CDR2 SNEGSKA (reference sequence). The CDR3 length is 15 residues. V lost 6 bases and J 5 bases, leaving 22 bases between the germline ends. The DNA for the CDR3 is TGCAGTGCCCGCCCGCGGGGGCGCTCCCAGGAGACCCAGTACTTC. Translation: CSARPRGRSQETQYF.

The chain joins TRBV20-1 to TRBJ1-1; D unclear. V lost 2 bases and J 1 base, leaving 5 bases between the germline ends. From germline, CDR1 is DFQATT and CDR2 SNEGSKA (reference sequence). This CDR3 comprises 12 residues. The CDR3 nucleotides read TGCAGTGCTAGACTCGCGAACACTGAAGCTTTCTTT. Encoded protein: CSARLANTEAFF.

This chain joins TRBV5-1 and TRBJ1-6, with D unresolved. Germline loops: CDR1 SGHRS, CDR2 YFSETQ. V gave up 4 bases and J gave up 10 bases, with 12 bases separating them. The CDR3 has 13 amino acids. Here the CDR3 reads CASSLDGLSPLHF. The CDR3 DNA sequence: TGCGCCAGCAGCCTTGACGGCCTATCACCCCTCCACTTT.

The chain joins TRBV18 to TRBJ1-1; a possible D gene is TRBD1 (6 bases). This CDR3 contains 15 residues. V was clipped by 2 bases and J by 4 bases, with 14 bases between them. The germline V gene encodes CDR1 KGHSH and CDR2 LQKENI. The CDR3 region has the DNA TGTGCCAGCTCACCAATCGGGGGGCAGGGCACTGAAGCTTTCTTT. Protein sequence: CASSPIGGQGTEAFF. The full variable domain, in which reference TRBV18 and TRBJ1-1 provide the parts outside the CDR3, is NAGVMQNPRHLVRRRGQEARLRCSPMKGHSHVYWYRQLPEEGLKFMVYLQKENIIDESGMPKERFSAEFPKEGPSILRIQQVVRGDSAAYFCASSPIGGQGTEAFFGQGTRLTVV.

Only a few counts were recorded for this clonotype. The chain combines TRBV30 with TRBJ1-5, with unresolved D. The CDR3 has 12 residues. The V gene's germline CDR1 is GTSNPN and CDR2 SVGIG (reference sequence). V was clipped by 2 bases and J by 0 bases, with 2 bases between them. CDR3 loop: CAWSTSNQPQHF. The CDR3 coding sequence is TGTGCCTGGAGTACTAGCAATCAGCCCCAGCATTTT.

The chain combines TRBV18 with TRBJ2-1; 9 nucleotides align to TRBD1. This CDR3 has 15 residues. The V and J ends lost 6 bases and 5 bases, in that order; junction bases with no gene match: 8. Germline V CDR1 and CDR2: KGHSH, LQKENI. The CDR3: CASSPYRGQNNEQFF. The DNA of the CDR3 is TGTGCCAGCTCTCCCTACAGGGGGCAAAACAATGAGCAGTTCTTC.

CDR3 nucleotides: TGTGCCAGCAGCCGGGACAGGGAATCCTACGAGCAGTACTTC. Its translation is CASSRDRESYEQYF. This chain joins TRBV3-1 and TRBJ2-7; 9 bases match TRBD1. Germline CDR1 LGHDT, CDR2 YNNKEL (reference sequence). The CDR3 length is 14 residues. The V segment lost 4 bases and the J segment 1 base; nucleotides outside the gene matches: 2.